Here is one TCR beta chain with its context. Its binding antigen is unknown. Per-base qualities were not stored, and no clone one base away is much larger. The sample belongs to a study of blood T cell repertoires in COVID-19 (dated by TCRdb to about 2020). As for the study more broadly: Samples from collaborators originated in the United States, Italy and Spain and spanned both the acute and convalescent phases of COVID-19. HLA class I and class II types, where available, came from metadata supplied by the sample provider rather than from assay-based typing. The repertoires were released in a freely available public database intended as a resource for research on the immune response to SARS-CoV-2. The prospective study material was composed of cDNA or gDNA derived from T cells, B-cell-depleted T cells, or PBMCs. Subjects who had been exposed to COVID-19, were actively infected with it, or had recovered from it provided the deeply sampled blood TCRbeta repertoires that made up the dataset. Nearly every sample came with metadata listing a de-identified subject ID, COVID-19 status, age in years and sex. The samples were drawn from two sources: the first 160 participants of the ongoing ImmuneRACE study, and 1,200 or so subjects contributed by 6 global collaborators.

TCRbeta CDR3 regions were amplified from genomic DNA by means of the immunoSEQ Assay, a bias-controlled multiplex PCR. In the original analysis: The number of nucleated cells in each sample was estimated from the amplification of reference gene primers within the assay. To quantify the absolute abundance of each unique TCRbeta CDR3 rearrangement, sequence reads were collapsed and filtered. For each sample, productive Simpson clonality was calculated as the square root of Simpson's diversity index over productive rearrangements. Held by TCRdb, this immuneACCESS table contains in-frame sequences only and omits some clones. Under half of the omission traces to an unresolved V gene where checked; the cause of the rest is unknown. V and J calls and clone size are given by that table; D and trimming were obtained from the DNA. Within this sample are roughly 130,000 clones, with roughly nine tenths of them counted one time only. In total, the top ten clones hold 3.5% to 5.5% of the sample.

What the authors observed across the whole study: The amount of clinical and demographic metadata varied by source and participant and was provided uncurated.

One collaborating source in Seattle enrolled patients during active infection and followed them longitudinally through the course of disease. Whole blood was collected in K2EDTA tubes by collaborating institutions according to the institutions' own protocols. For TCRbeta analysis, collaborator samples were shipped as frozen whole blood, as isolated PBMCs, or as DNA extracted from either sample type. Inclusive of the bounding cysteine and phenylalanine, the CDR3 is 15 residues long. Only CDR3 DNA is held: 45 bases, read in frame from base 1. The germline ends are 10 bases apart after V is trimmed by 1 base and J by 0 bases. As encoded in the germline V gene, CDR1 is SGHTA while CDR2 is FQGTGA.

The rearranged chain carries TRBV7-3 and TRBJ2-7, with the identity of the D gene unclear. The sample taken for sequencing was peripheral blood. The clonotype originates from a man in his sixties with COVID-19, enrolled during active disease. The CDR3 region: CASSLRRGRSYEQYF. Here is the DNA: TGTGCCAGCAGCTTAAGACGCGGCCGCTCCTACGAGCAGTACTTC. Reference TRBV7-3 and TRBJ2-7 genes cover what lies past the CDR3, so the full variable domain is GAGVSQTPSNKVTEKGKYVELRCDPISGHTALYWYRQSLGQGPEFLIYFQGTGAADDSGLPNDRFFAVRPEGSVSTLKIQRTERGDSAVYLCASSLRRGRSYEQYFGPGTRLTVT.